This TCR beta chain was identified during a study of chemoradiotherapy in HPV16-positive cancers. The overall study: Candidate HPV-specific T-cell clones and common TCR motifs came from functional assays in two HPV16-positive patients.

Study findings and constraints: Only a couple of HPV16-positive patients supplied the functional HPV-specificity definition. Candidate HPV-specific clones and E7-related TCR motifs grew in tumor during treatment.

Profiling relied on immunoSEQ multiplex PCR, and the TCRdb table lists in-frame clones only, not all of them. The sample has some 19,000 clones, roughly 82% seen once. As regards this clone: Antigen: not known.

Germline-derived CDR1 and CDR2 are SGHRS and YFSETQ. V trimming: 0 bases; J trimming: 0 bases; junction bases outside the gene matches: 5. The CDR3 spans 18 residues. The chain couples TRBV5-1 to TRBJ2-2, with 10 bases fitting TRBD2. Specimen: blood, collected from a patient who underwent chemoradiotherapy. The sequence came from a human donor with HPV-associated anogenital cancer. CDR3 protein: CASSLEPLAGANTGELFF. CDR3 DNA: TGCGCCAGCAGCTTGGAGCCTCTAGCGGGGGCGAACACCGGGGAGCTGTTTTTT. Complete variable domain (other parts from reference TRBV5-1 and TRBJ2-2): KAGVTQTPRYLIKTRGQQVTLSCSPISGHRSVSWYQQTPGQGLQFLFEYFSETQRNKGNFPGRFSGRQFSNSRSEMNVSTLELGDSALYLCASSLEPLAGANTGELFFGEGSRLTVL.